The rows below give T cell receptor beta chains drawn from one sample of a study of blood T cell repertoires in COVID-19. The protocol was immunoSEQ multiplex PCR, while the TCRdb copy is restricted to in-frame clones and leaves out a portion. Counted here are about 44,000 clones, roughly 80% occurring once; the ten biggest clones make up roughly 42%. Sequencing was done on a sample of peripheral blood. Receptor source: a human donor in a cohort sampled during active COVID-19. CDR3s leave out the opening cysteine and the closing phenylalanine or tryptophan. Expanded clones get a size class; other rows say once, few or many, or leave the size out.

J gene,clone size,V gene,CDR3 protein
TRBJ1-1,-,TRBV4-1,ASSQDKGAGGTEAF
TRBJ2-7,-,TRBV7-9,ASSAGEAFLY
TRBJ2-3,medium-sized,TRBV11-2,ASSLGGLAGATSTDTQY
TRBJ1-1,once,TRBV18,ASSPSESETEAF
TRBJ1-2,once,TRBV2,ASSLSQGDFNYGYT
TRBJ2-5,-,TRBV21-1,ASSNLSGGYQETQY
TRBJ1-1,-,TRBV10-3,AIRSGTVNTEAF
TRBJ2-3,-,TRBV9,ASSVVGRLDTQY
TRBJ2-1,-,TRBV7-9,ASSLVDEQF
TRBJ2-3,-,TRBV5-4,ASTELGRGGASTDTQY
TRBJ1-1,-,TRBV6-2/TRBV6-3,ASSYSDRGRTMNTEAF
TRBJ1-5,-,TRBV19,ASSTGGGNQPQH
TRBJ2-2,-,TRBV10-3,AIGTGPGELF
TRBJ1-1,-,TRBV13,ASSLGSQGTENTEAF
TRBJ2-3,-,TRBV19,ASSIGGVTNTQY
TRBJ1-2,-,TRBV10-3,AIRAGGADYGYT
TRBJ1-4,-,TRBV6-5,ASRAGSPNEKLF
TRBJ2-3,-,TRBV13,ASSFRSGADTQY
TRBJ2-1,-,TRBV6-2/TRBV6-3,ASSYSIQGPDEQF
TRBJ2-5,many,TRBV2,ASRYQETQY
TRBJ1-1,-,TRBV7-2,ASRRNRNTEAF
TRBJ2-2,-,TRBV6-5,ASTVALRTTGELF
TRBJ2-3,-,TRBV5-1,ASSPQGGKTDTQY
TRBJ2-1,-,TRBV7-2,ASSLVGTRTYNEQF
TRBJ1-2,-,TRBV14,ASSQAPGPPDGYT
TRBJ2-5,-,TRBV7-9,ASSSPTGTSGGAQETQY
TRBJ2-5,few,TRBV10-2,ASSLAGGQETQY
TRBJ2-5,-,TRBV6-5,ASSYSNGQGEETQY
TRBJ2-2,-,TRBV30,AWSSSGGAYTGELF
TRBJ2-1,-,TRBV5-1,ASSLAFFTGGFYEQF
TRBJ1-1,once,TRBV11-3,ASSLNGGAEAF
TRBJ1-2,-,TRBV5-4,ASSRTGMTSGGYT
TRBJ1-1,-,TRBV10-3,AIKEGQAGTEAF
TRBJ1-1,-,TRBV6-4,ASRKQSAGGNTEAF
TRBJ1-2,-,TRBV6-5,ASVEGGPTYGYT